This T cell receptor beta chain stems from a study of blood T cell repertoires in COVID-19. Study information: PBMCs, B-cell-depleted T cells, or T cells provided the cDNA or gDNA that made up the material.

TCRdb's copy holds only in-frame clones and misses some; the assay was immunoSEQ multiplex PCR. The repertoire holds under 60,000 clones, approximately 80% seen once, with just over 8.5% in the top ten. This CDR3 is built from 16 residues. In germline, CDR1 is MNHEY, CDR2 SVGEGT. V dropped 6 bases and J dropped 0 bases, with 15 bases sitting between them. V usage is TRBV6-2 or TRBV6-3 and J usage is TRBJ1-3; no clear D. Material for sequencing was peripheral blood. The TCR comes from a man aged 60 to 69 with acute or convalescent COVID-19. The CDR3 DNA reads as TGTGCCAGCAGCTGGGGAGCGTCCGGCTCTGGAAACACCATATATTTT. Its translation is CASSWGASGSGNTIYF.